This record looks at one TCR beta chain sequence and its context. The antigen remains undetermined. The sample comes from a study of cytomegalovirus exposure and HLA in healthy donors. General study findings and limits: A likely sequencing artifact accounted for one observed cluster of highly shared sequence variants.

The PCR ran on 60 Vbeta and 13 Jbeta primers. Assay: immunoSEQ multiplex PCR; the TCRdb copy retains only in-frame clones and omits some. The table for this sample gives tens of thousands of clones. The V and J ends lost 3 bases and 0 bases respectively, with 15 bases between them. The germline V gene encodes CDR1 KGHSH and CDR2 LQKENI. The CDR3 totals 17 residues. This TCR was sampled from a woman aged 40 to 50 in good health and CMV-seronegative. Sequencing used PBMCs. The chain employs TRBV18 and TRBJ1-3; D gene ambiguous. The CDR3 DNA reads TGTGCCAGCTCACCCCCGGGAAGCCGAGTCTCTGGAAACACCATATATTTT. Its translation is CASSPPGSRVSGNTIYF.